This TCR beta chain came from a study of blood T cell repertoires in COVID-19. Study background: Spain, Italy and the United States supplied samples that represented acute and convalescent COVID-19. PBMCs, B-cell-depleted T cells, or T cells provided the cDNA or gDNA that made up the material.

The V and J ends lost 4 bases and 3 bases, in that order; junction bases with no gene match: 11. The CDR3 length is 16 residues. In germline, CDR1 is SGHNT, CDR2 YENEEA. Original processing methods: Estimated nucleated cell counts came from reference gene primer amplification. Sequenced by immunoSEQ multiplex PCR; TCRdb stores in-frame clones only, minus some. The D gene and trimming were derived from the DNA, and the V and J assignments and clone size from that table. The sample lists about 4,900 clones; around 73% were seen once. The source material was peripheral blood. The gene calls are TRBV11-3 and TRBJ2-7; the match to TRBD1 covers 8 bases. This TCR was recovered from a human donor in a cohort sampled during active COVID-19. The CDR3, as DNA: TGTGCCAGCAGCTCCTGGGACAGGCAGCCGATCTACGAGCAGTACTTC. It codes for CASSSWDRQPIYEQYF.